The text below deals with one T cell receptor beta chain. Its specificity is not known. The record originates from a study of T cell responses to AZD1222 COVID-19 vaccine. Study results and caveats: There were vaccine-associated CD4 TCRs across spike, dominant at 160-218 and 743-854.

The CDR3 sequence is 13 residues long. The V end lost 0 bases, the J end lost 2 bases, and 5 bases lay between the germline ends. Per germline, CDR1 SGHRS and CDR2 YFSETQ. The data were produced by immunoSEQ multiplex PCR, yet TCRdb's version contains in-frame clones alone and is incomplete. Of more than 100,000 clones in the sample, approximately 91% were seen once. Here the sequenced sample was peripheral blood, taken on day 0 of AZD1222 vaccination. The V gene is TRBV5-1, the J gene TRBJ2-5; perhaps TRBD1 as D (5 bases). The sequence came from an adult in good health. The CDR3 reads CASSLGQQETQYF. Written as DNA, the CDR3 is TGCGCCAGCAGCTTGGGACAGCAAGAGACCCAGTACTTC.